Listed below are T cell receptor beta chains from one sample, sequenced in a study of spatial heterogeneity in lung cancer. TCRdb analysed the 5' RACE reads with MiXCR anew, one entry per CDR3 protein. The data show 40,000 to 45,000 distinct CDR3 sequences, around 13% seen once. The sequences come from PBMCs, collected at surgery. The receptors stem from a male donor with early-stage non-small cell lung cancer. Both conserved end residues are part of each CDR3. The D gene is left open where the match is weak. Clone size is given for some rows only: seen once, a few or many times, or a class if the clone is expanded.

TRBJ2-3 | many | TRBD1 | TRBV9 | CASSAQGVRTDTQYF | TGTGCCAGCAGCGCACAGGGGGTCCGCACAGATACGCAGTATTTT
TRBJ2-7 | once | TRBD2 | TRBV9 | CASSPGTSDYEQYF | TGTGCCAGCAGCCCAGGGACTAGCGATTACGAGCAGTACTTC
TRBJ1-2 | few | TRBD1 | TRBV28 | CASTLIGLQGAYGYTF | TGTGCCAGCACCCTAATTGGTTTGCAGGGGGCTTACGGCTACACCTTC
TRBJ2-2 | many | TRBD2 | TRBV7-2 | CASNRPRTSGQNTGELFF | TGTGCCAGCAACCGCCCCAGAACTAGCGGGCAAAACACCGGGGAGCTGTTTTTT
TRBJ2-5 | NA | NA | TRBV2 | CASNKYQETQYF | TGTGCCAGCAATAAGTACCAAGAGACCCAGTACTTC
TRBJ2-3 | few | TRBD2 | TRBV3-1 | CASSRTSGRKDTQYF | TGTGCCAGCAGCCGTACTAGCGGGAGAAAGGATACGCAGTATTTT
TRBJ2-3 | once | TRBD1 | TRBV18 | CASSPGQWESKDTQYF | TGTGCCAGCTCACCGGGACAGTGGGAATCAAAAGATACGCAGTATTTT
TRBJ2-7 | many | NA | TRBV7-8 | CASSLAVNEQYF | TGTGCCAGCAGCTTAGCTGTGAACGAGCAGTACTTC
TRBJ2-1 | many | NA | TRBV7-7 | CASSPAGGPYEQFF | TGTGCTAGCAGCCCAGCCGGGGGGCCCTATGAGCAGTTCTTC
TRBJ2-2 | NA | NA | TRBV11-2 | CASAAARDTGELFF | TGTGCCAGTGCCGCTGCGAGGGACACCGGGGAGCTGTTTTTT
TRBJ2-3 | NA | NA | TRBV7-2 | CASSPQTRLGVDTQYF | TGTGCCAGCAGCCCCCAGACTAGATTAGGGGTAGATACGCAGTATTTT
TRBJ2-3 | NA | TRBD2 | TRBV7-2 | CASSSVSGRITDTQYF | TGTGCCAGCAGCTCCGTTAGCGGGAGGATCACAGATACGCAGTATTTT
TRBJ1-2 | many | NA | TRBV12-3/TRBV12-4 | CASSPQGSHYGYTF | TGTGCCAGCAGTCCACAGGGCTCCCACTATGGCTACACCTTC
TRBJ1-1 | NA | NA | TRBV3-1 | CASSQSVYTEAFF | TGTGCCAGCAGCCAATCGGTGTACACTGAAGCTTTCTTT
TRBJ1-1 | NA | TRBD1 | TRBV19 | CAGSNGQGGAEAFF | TGTGCCGGTAGCAACGGACAGGGAGGAGCTGAAGCTTTCTTT
TRBJ1-1 | many | NA | TRBV4-1 | CASRGLTVNTEAFF | TGCGCCAGCAGAGGGTTAACAGTGAACACTGAAGCTTTCTTT
TRBJ1-3 | NA | NA | TRBV3-1 | CASSPQLISGNTIYF | TGTGCCAGCAGCCCCCAACTGATCTCTGGAAACACCATATATTTT
TRBJ1-3 | many | NA | TRBV20-1 | CSARDARSGTNTIYF | TGCAGTGCTAGAGATGCGCGGTCCGGTACAAACACCATATATTTT
TRBJ2-2 | NA | TRBD1 | TRBV4-2 | CASSQRQGVSTGELFF | TGTGCCAGCAGCCAACGACAGGGGGTGAGCACCGGGGAGCTGTTTTTT
TRBJ2-2 | many | TRBD1 | TRBV6-1 | CASSWTGENTGELFF | TGTGCCAGCAGCTGGACAGGGGAGAACACCGGGGAGCTGTTTTTT
TRBJ1-6 | NA | TRBD1 | TRBV20-1 | CSARGTGGVGDSPLHF | TGCAGTGCTAGAGGGACAGGGGGCGTGGGGGATTCACCCCTCCACTTT
TRBJ2-2 | few | TRBD1 | TRBV3-1 | CASSQNRGIGTGELFF | TGTGCCAGCAGCCAAAACAGGGGGATTGGCACCGGGGAGCTGTTTTTT
TRBJ1-2 | few | NA | TRBV25-1 | CASSVGEGYGYTF | TGTGCCAGCAGTGTTGGGGAAGGCTATGGCTACACCTTC
TRBJ2-7 | NA | NA | TRBV6-6 | CASSPNPYEQYF | TGTGCCAGCAGTCCCAACCCCTACGAGCAGTACTTC
TRBJ2-1 | NA | NA | TRBV7-6 | CASSPRGGSENNEQFF | TGTGCCAGCAGCCCCCGGGGTGGGTCTGAAAACAATGAGCAGTTCTTC
TRBJ1-1 | NA | NA | TRBV9 | CASSIQGMNTEAFF | TGTGCCAGCAGCATACAGGGTATGAACACTGAAGCTTTCTTT
TRBJ2-3 | many | NA | TRBV29-1 | CSVLSTDTQYF | TGCAGCGTTCTTAGCACAGATACGCAGTATTTT
TRBJ2-3 | few | NA | TRBV4-1 | CASSEAQGHTQYF | TGCGCCAGCAGCGAAGCACAAGGACATACGCAGTATTTT
TRBJ2-5 | few | NA | TRBV19 | CASSITGVQETQYF | TGTGCCAGTAGTATTACGGGGGTCCAAGAGACCCAGTACTTC
TRBJ2-5 | few | TRBD2 | TRBV7-2 | CASSKAGEETQYF | TGTGCCAGCAGCAAAGCGGGGGAAGAGACCCAGTACTTC
TRBJ1-1 | few | NA | TRBV20-1 | CSARERGQNTEAFF | TGCAGTGCTAGAGAGAGGGGTCAGAACACTGAAGCTTTCTTT
TRBJ1-2 | few | NA | TRBV10-1 | CASSPGTNYGYTF | TGCGCCAGCAGTCCCGGGACTAACTATGGCTACACCTTC
TRBJ1-6 | NA | TRBD1 | TRBV7-8 | CASSYWDRDNSPLHF | TGTGCCAGCAGCTATTGGGACAGAGATAATTCACCCCTCCACTTT
TRBJ2-3 | many | NA | TRBV28 | CASSLIGLPSTDTQYF | TGTGCCAGCAGTTTAATAGGGCTACCTAGCACAGATACGCAGTATTTT
TRBJ1-1 | many | TRBD1 | TRBV5-1 | CASSIDRGSNTEAFF | TGCGCCAGCAGCATTGACAGGGGGTCGAACACTGAAGCTTTCTTT
TRBJ2-5 | many | TRBD1 | TRBV12-5 | CASGLGTGSNQETQYF | TGTGCTAGTGGTTTGGGGACAGGGTCGAACCAAGAGACCCAGTACTTC
TRBJ1-6 | NA | NA | TRBV5-1 | CASRPGASGSPLHF | TGCGCCAGCCGCCCGGGGGCCTCGGGTTCACCCCTCCACTTT
TRBJ1-2 | many | TRBD1 | TRBV4-3 | CASSQAGTVYGYTF | TGCGCCAGCAGCCAAGCAGGGACAGTCTATGGCTACACCTTC
TRBJ2-4 | many | NA | TRBV7-8 | CASSLDRALAKNIQYF | TGTGCCAGCAGCTTAGACAGGGCCCTAGCCAAAAACATTCAGTACTTC
TRBJ1-1 | NA | NA | TRBV11-1 | CASSLAGGTEAFF | TGTGCCAGCAGCTTAGCCGGGGGAACTGAAGCTTTCTTT
TRBJ2-3 | few | NA | TRBV29-1 | CSAFSRLGTDTQYF | TGCAGCGCTTTCTCTAGATTAGGTACAGATACGCAGTATTTT
TRBJ1-2 | few | TRBD1 | TRBV25-1 | CASSGTGGIYGYTF | TGTGCCAGCAGTGGGACAGGGGGCATATATGGCTACACCTTC
TRBJ2-2 | NA | NA | TRBV20-1 | CSAFVRTANTGELFF | TGCAGTGCGTTCGTCCGGACAGCGAACACCGGGGAGCTGTTTTTT
TRBJ2-3 | few | TRBD1 | TRBV28 | CASSLTGTGGPTDTQYF | TGTGCCAGCAGCTTAACGGGGACAGGGGGGCCCACAGATACGCAGTATTTT
TRBJ2-7 | few | NA | TRBV6-6 | CASSPPGRDASSYEQYF | TGTGCCAGCAGCCCTCCCGGCCGGGACGCCAGCTCCTACGAGCAGTACTTC
TRBJ2-7 | NA | NA | TRBV3-1 | CASSLGKRHEQYF | TGTGCCAGCAGCCTTGGGAAGCGCCACGAGCAGTACTTC
TRBJ2-5 | many | NA | TRBV5-1 | CASSYDSDPRDTQYF | TGCGCCAGCAGCTACGACAGTGATCCAAGAGATACCCAGTACTTC
TRBJ2-2 | NA | NA | TRBV24-1 | CATSDFPGELFF | TGTGCCACCAGTGATTTTCCCGGGGAGCTGTTTTTT
TRBJ1-5 | few | NA | TRBV6-2/TRBV6-3 | CASRDRVNQPQHF | TGTGCCAGCAGAGACAGAGTCAATCAGCCCCAGCATTTT
TRBJ2-1 | many | NA | TRBV5-1 | CASSLAPGLGYNEQFF | TGCGCCAGCAGCTTGGCCCCAGGCCTGGGGTACAATGAGCAGTTCTTC
TRBJ1-5 | few | NA | TRBV5-1 | CASSLDFADHQPQHF | TGCGCCAGCAGCTTGGACTTTGCGGACCATCAGCCCCAGCATTTT
TRBJ2-5 | many | TRBD1 | TRBV15 | CATSRARTGAETQYF | TGTGCCACCAGCAGAGCCCGAACAGGGGCGGAGACCCAGTACTTC
TRBJ1-5 | NA | NA | TRBV2 | CASSPSSWGISNQPQHF | TGTGCCAGCAGCCCTTCGTCCTGGGGGATCAGCAATCAGCCCCAGCATTTT
TRBJ1-2 | few | NA | TRBV28 | CASSISRGYTF | TGTGCCAGCAGCATTAGTCGTGGCTACACCTTC
TRBJ1-2 | NA | NA | TRBV5-5 | CASSFTASGYGYTF | TGTGCCAGCAGCTTTACAGCCAGTGGTTATGGCTACACCTTC
TRBJ1-4 | few | NA | TRBV5-5 | CASSPVGVLEKLFF | TGTGCCAGCAGCCCCGTCGGGGTTTTGGAAAAACTGTTTTTT
TRBJ2-7 | NA | NA | TRBV20-1 | CSAKDTPLEQYF | TGCAGTGCTAAGGACACCCCTTTAGAGCAGTACTTC
TRBJ2-7 | NA | TRBD2 | TRBV7-3 | CASALAARNEQYF | TGTGCCAGCGCCCTAGCGGCCCGAAACGAGCAGTACTTC
TRBJ2-1 | few | NA | TRBV4-2 | CASSLGPEGQIF | TGTGCCAGCAGCCTAGGGCCGGAGGGGCAGATCTTC